A single sample is the source of the 30 T cell receptor beta chains below, sequenced in a study of shared clonotypes between healthy human individuals. Sequencing was performed with immunoSEQ multiplex PCR; in TCRdb, only in-frame clones are kept and a portion is missing. Among around 1.4 million clones, around 98.5% were seen once, and the ten largest hold around 0.38%. The sequenced sample was naive CD4+ T cells sorted from blood. Subset meaning: CD45RA+ positively selected. The receptors originated from a young man in good health.

Worth noting for this clone: In the same sample, other DNA sequences code for this CDR3. The V gene is TRBV5-4, the J gene TRBJ2-5, with TRBD2 identical over 8 bases. The CDR3 is made up of 14 amino acids. J lost 3 bases, V lost 0 bases, and 1 base had no gene match. Germline CDR1 and CDR2: SGHNT and YYREEE (reference sequence). This CDR3 reads CASSLAAGEETQYF. The CDR3 DNA is TGTGCCAGCAGCTTGGCAGCGGGAGAAGAGACCCAGTACTTC.

The rearrangement uses TRBV6-5 and TRBJ2-2; 9 bases match TRBD1. This CDR3 has 16 amino acids. The V gene end was trimmed by 2 bases and the J gene end by 6 bases; junction bases not matched to a gene: 7. Germline loops: CDR1 MNHEY, CDR2 SVGAGI. The CDR3 reads CASSYQGQGKPGELFF. CDR3 DNA sequence: TGTGCCAGCAGTTACCAGGGACAGGGTAAGCCCGGGGAGCTGTTTTTT.

This clone was seen just once. In the same sample, other DNA sequences code for this CDR3. The gene calls are TRBV29-1 and TRBJ2-3, with D possibly matching TRBD2 (5 bases). V was trimmed by 6 bases and J by 1 base, leaving 11 bases between them. The germline V gene encodes CDR1 SQVTM and CDR2 ANQGSEA. This CDR3 region has 13 residues. In DNA form, the CDR3 reads TGCAGCGTAGGGAGAGATGGCACAGATACGCAGTATTTT. It yields the protein CSVGRDGTDTQYF.

This sequence joins TRBV10-2 and TRBJ2-1, with TRBD2 matching 10 bases. The CDR3 has 17 residues. V lost 1 base to trimming and J lost 4 bases; unmatched junction nucleotides: 7. Germline-derived CDR1 and CDR2 are WSHSY and SAAADI. For the CDR3, the DNA is TGCGCCAGCAGTGAGTGGGCTAGCGGGAGTAGTTACAATGAGCAGTTCTTC. Translation: CASSEWASGSSYNEQFF.

V gene TRBV28 combines with J gene TRBJ1-2; TRBD1 is a possible D gene (5 bases). Trimming took off 6 bases at V and 7 bases at J, with 18 bases between the two ends. Germline-derived CDR1 and CDR2 are MDHEN and SYDVKM. This CDR3 is built from 14 residues. The CDR3 coding sequence is TGTGCCAGCAGCCGCTTGTGGGGGGACGGTGGCTACACCTTC. It codes for CASSRLWGDGGYTF.

As concerns this clone: One junction end does not reproduce the germline sequence, and a read error may be involved. V gene TRBV5-1 combines with J gene TRBJ2-3; 8 nucleotides align to TRBD1. The V gene's germline CDR1 is SGHRS and CDR2 YFSETQ. CDR3 length equals 15 residues. As DNA, the CDR3 is TGCGCCAGCAGCTTGGATCCAGGGGGCACGGATACGCAGTATTTT. It is translated as CASSLDPGGTDTQYF.

This clone was found once. J is TRBJ1-2 and V is TRBV7-8; 9 bases are shared with TRBD1. Trimming cost V 4 bases and J 8 bases; bases outside gene matches: 14. The germline V gene has CDR1 SGHVS and CDR2 FQNEAQ. This CDR3 is built from 16 residues. This chain's CDR3 is CASSSRGTGSFNGYTF. For the CDR3, the DNA is TGTGCCAGCAGCTCAAGAGGGACAGGGAGTTTTAACGGCTACACCTTC.

To note about this clone: Other DNA sequences in the same sample also yield this CDR3. The genes are TRBV19 and TRBJ2-5; D is perhaps TRBD2 (5 bases). The V and J ends lost 3 bases and 5 bases respectively, with 7 bases between them. This CDR3 spans 12 amino acids. In germline, CDR1 is LNHDA, CDR2 SQIVND (reference sequence). CDR3 protein: CASSIRGETQYF. CDR3 sequence (DNA): TGTGCCAGTAGTATTCGAGGGGAGACCCAGTACTTC.

The chain joins TRBV28 to TRBJ1-1; possibly TRBD1 for D (6 bases). V dropped 6 bases and J dropped 0 bases, with 14 bases sitting between them. The CDR3 length is 15 residues. CDR1 MDHEN and CDR2 SYDVKM come from the germline V gene. The CDR3 nucleotides are TGTGCCAGCAGGGGACCGGGACATCTGAACACTGAAGCTTTCTTT. It specifies CASRGPGHLNTEAFF. The variable domain in full, with the rest retrieved from reference TRBV28 and TRBJ1-1, is DVKVTQSSRYLVKRTGEKVFLECVQDMDHENMFWYRQDPGLGLRLIYFSYDVKMKEKGDIPEGYSVSREKKERFSLILESASTNQTSMYLCASRGPGHLNTEAFFGQGTRLTVV.

The chain joins TRBV5-4 to TRBJ2-7; D gene uncertain. V was trimmed by 3 bases and J by 6 bases, leaving 16 bases between them. Germline loops: CDR1 SGHNT, CDR2 YYREEE (reference sequence). The CDR3 length is 14 residues. The CDR3, as DNA: TGTGCCAGCAGCTGGAGTCTAGTTTCAAGCGAGCAGTACTTC. This encodes CASSWSLVSSEQYF. Complete variable domain (other parts from reference TRBV5-4 and TRBJ2-7): ETGVTQSPTHLIKTRGQQVTLRCSSQSGHNTVSWYQQALGQGPQFIFQYYREEENGRGNFPPRFSGLQFPNYSSELNVNALELDDSALYLCASSWSLVSSEQYFGPGTRLTVT.

V usage is TRBV4-1 and J usage is TRBJ2-2; TRBD1 might be the D (6 bases). The V and J ends lost 0 bases and 13 bases respectively, with 21 bases between them. The CDR3 length is 16 residues. Per germline, CDR1 MGHRA and CDR2 YSYEKL. CDR3 loop: CASSQDPSGVPFALFF. In nucleotides, the CDR3 is TGCGCCAGCAGCCAAGACCCCTCAGGGGTACCGTTTGCGCTGTTTTTT.

J is TRBJ2-2 and V is TRBV18; D is unresolved. The germline V gene encodes CDR1 KGHSH and CDR2 LQKENI. The CDR3 is 16 residues long. Between the trimmed V and J ends, which lost 6 bases and 0 bases, there was a span of 14 bases. CDR3 sequence (DNA): TGTGCCAGCTCCCCCCTGGTGGTTACGAACACCGGGGAGCTGTTTTTT. It codes for CASSPLVVTNTGELFF.

This sequence joins TRBV5-1 and TRBJ2-5, with 10 bases identical to TRBD1. V gave up 4 bases and J gave up 4 bases; unmatched junction bases: 4. The germline V gene has CDR1 SGHRS and CDR2 YFSETQ. The CDR3 contains 14 residues. For the CDR3, the DNA is TGCGCCAGCAGCGGCGGGACAGGGGTAGAGACCCAGTACTTC. Translation gives CASSGGTGVETQYF.

The rearrangement uses TRBV28 and TRBJ1-5, with TRBD1 matching over 9 bases. Germline V lookup: CDR1 MDHEN, CDR2 SYDVKM. The V gene end was trimmed by 4 bases and the J gene end by 4 bases; junction bases not matched to a gene: 11. This CDR3 has 17 amino acids. DNA for the CDR3: TGTGCCAGCAGTTCATATTCCGGGACAGGGTGGAATCAGCCCCAGCATTTT. It translates to CASSSYSGTGWNQPQHF.

Only one count was recorded for this clone. The chain has TRBV29-1 and TRBJ2-5; D gene uncertain. Trimming cost V 5 bases and J 1 base, with 8 bases left between them. The CDR3 length is 12 residues. Germline assignment: CDR1 SQVTM and CDR2 ANQGSEA. CDR3 sequence (DNA): TGCAGCGTTTCAGAGCTCCAAGAGACCCAGTACTTC. It yields the protein CSVSELQETQYF.

The CDR3 DNA reads TGTGCCAGCTCACCACTTCAGGAGGCAAACACTGAAGCTTTCTTT. Protein: CASSPLQEANTEAFF. This chain joins TRBV18 and TRBJ1-1; D is ambiguous. Germline CDR1 KGHSH, CDR2 LQKENI. V lost 1 base and J 2 bases, leaving 11 bases between the germline ends. The CDR3 extends over 15 amino acids.

The V and J genes are TRBV7-9 and TRBJ2-7; TRBD1 matches at 8 bases. Germline lookup yields CDR1 SEHNR and CDR2 FQNEAQ (reference sequence). The CDR3 spans 12 residues. Losses at the gene ends were 5 bases for V and 12 bases for J; bases not matched to a gene: 9. Here the CDR3 DNA reads TGTGCCAGCAGCCCCTACTCGGACAGGGTGTACTTC. Its protein product is CASSPYSDRVYF.

The V and J genes are TRBV27 and TRBJ2-5; D remains ambiguous. The CDR3 totals 17 residues. The germline V and J ends were trimmed by 3 bases and 4 bases, with 21 bases remaining between them. CDR1 is MNHEY and CDR2 is SMNVEV in the germline V gene (reference sequence). CDR3 sequence reads: CASSFTVVRALRETQYF. CDR3 in DNA: TGTGCCAGCAGTTTCACCGTGGTTCGGGCGCTACGAGAGACCCAGTACTTC.

The V call is TRBV29-1, the J call TRBJ2-1; 9 positions agree with TRBD2. V was pared by 5 bases and J by 10 bases, with 9 bases of the junction left unmatched. The CDR3 spans 13 residues. Germline CDR1 is SQVTM and CDR2 is ANQGSEA. CDR3 in amino acids: CSVNSFLAGEQFF. Written as DNA, the CDR3 is TGCAGCGTTAACTCATTTCTAGCGGGGGAGCAGTTCTTC.

The count of this clone is one. The chain uses TRBV5-8 and TRBJ2-1; D is unclear. Looked up from germline, CDR1 is SGHTS and CDR2 is YDEGEE. The CDR3 loop spans 13 amino acids. The V and J ends lost 0 bases and 4 bases respectively, with 5 bases between them. The CDR3 bases are TGTGCCAGCAGCTTGGTGCCATACAATGAGCAGTTCTTC. Encoded protein: CASSLVPYNEQFF.

A note on this clone: A much larger clone lies one base from this, so it may be a read error. At the DNA level, this CDR3 is encoded by other sequences in the same sample as well. The chain combines TRBV5-6 with TRBJ2-2; D remains unclear. Trimming shortened V by 0 bases and J by 1 base, and 4 bases separated the two germline ends. This CDR3 has 14 residues. Germline-derived CDR1 and CDR2 are SGHDT and YYEEEE. Here the CDR3 DNA reads TGTGCCAGCAGCTTGGCACTGAACACCGGGGAGCTGTTTTTT. It is translated as CASSLALNTGELFF. The complete variable domain, with remaining parts taken from reference TRBV5-6 and TRBJ2-2, reads DAGVTQSPTHLIKTRGQQVTLRCSPKSGHDTVSWYQQALGQGPQFIFQYYEEEERQRGNFPDRFSGHQFPNYSSELNVNALLLGDSALYLCASSLALNTGELFFGEGSRLTVL.

The J gene is TRBJ2-1, the V gene TRBV2, with 8 bases lining up with TRBD2. V shed 7 bases, J shed 5 bases, and the junction held 4 bases outside the gene matches. This CDR3 contains 13 residues. Germline values: CDR1 SNHLY, CDR2 FYNNEI. CDR3 amino acids: CASNSGKDNEQFF. The CDR3 DNA reads TGTGCCAGCAATAGCGGGAAGGACAATGAGCAGTTCTTC. The full variable domain, with the rest looked up from reference TRBV2 and TRBJ2-1, is EPEVTQTPSHQVTQMGQEVILRCVPISNHLYFYWYRQILGQKVEFLVSFYNNEISEKSEIFDDQFSVERPDGSNFTLKIRSTKLEDSAMYFCASNSGKDNEQFFGPGTRLTVL.

This rearrangement joins TRBV5-4 to TRBJ2-1; D perhaps matches TRBD1 (6 bases). The CDR3 sequence is 15 residues long. V lost 0 bases to trimming and J lost 6 bases, with 13 bases between them. CDR1 SGHNT and CDR2 YYREEE come from the germline V gene (reference sequence). CDR3 bases: TGTGCCAGCAGCTTGGCTTTTCAGGGGAGCAATGAGCAGTTCTTC. It translates to CASSLAFQGSNEQFF.

About this clone: Other DNA variants within this sample encode the same CDR3. V is TRBV5-1 and J is TRBJ2-7, with TRBD2 identical over 7 bases. The J segment lost 2 bases and the V segment lost 0 bases, leaving 5 bases of the junction unmatched. The CDR3 is 15 amino acids. Germline V gene lookup returns CDR1 SGHRS and CDR2 YFSETQ. The CDR3 region is CASSLEGGGPYEQYF. CDR3 sequence (DNA): TGCGCCAGCAGCTTGGAGGGCGGGGGACCCTACGAGCAGTACTTC.

The chain uses TRBV28 and TRBJ2-7; D assignment may be TRBD1 or TRBD2 (5 bases each). The CDR3 length is 17 residues. V lost 6 bases and J 3 bases, leaving 24 bases between the germline ends. Germline V CDR1 and CDR2: MDHEN, SYDVKM. CDR3 DNA: TGTGCCAGCAGAAAATCGGGACGGACTGGCTTGGGCTACGAGCAGTACTTC. It is translated as CASRKSGRTGLGYEQYF.

Concerning this clone: In the same sample, other DNA sequences code for this CDR3. V is TRBV5-1 and J is TRBJ2-5; D gene unclear. The length of the CDR3 is 13 residues. Germline loops: CDR1 SGHRS, CDR2 YFSETQ. The germline V and J ends were trimmed by 0 bases and 5 bases, with 8 bases remaining between them. The CDR3, as DNA: TGCGCCAGCAGCTTGGGCGGTGGCGAGACCCAGTACTTC. It encodes CASSLGGGETQYF. Together with reference TRBV5-1 and TRBJ2-5, the CDR3 gives the full variable domain: KAGVTQTPRYLIKTRGQQVTLSCSPISGHRSVSWYQQTPGQGLQFLFEYFSETQRNKGNFPGRFSGRQFSNSRSEMNVSTLELGDSALYLCASSLGGGETQYFGPGTRLLVL.

The rearrangement links TRBV11-2 to TRBJ2-1, with D unresolved. The V gene's germline CDR1 is SGHAT and CDR2 FQNNGV. This CDR3 region has 13 residues. V lost 5 bases and J lost 10, with 15 bases in between. The CDR3 DNA reads as TGTGCCAGCAGCCCATCCCCTAGATACGAGCAGTTCTTC. Protein sequence: CASSPSPRYEQFF.

This chain connects TRBV28 to TRBJ2-7; D may correspond to TRBD1 or TRBD2 (5 bases each). The CDR3 is 15 amino acids. Trimming shortened V by 6 bases and J by 1 base, and 16 bases separated the two germline ends. Germline loops: CDR1 MDHEN, CDR2 SYDVKM. This CDR3 is CASRPGGGRSYEQYF. CDR3 bases: TGTGCCAGCAGGCCTGGTGGGGGTCGATCCTACGAGCAGTACTTC.

The rearrangement joins TRBV6-5 to TRBJ2-7; D is uncertain. Germline V CDR1 and CDR2: MNHEY, SVGAGI. V lost 4 bases, J lost 2 bases, and 15 bases lay in between. The CDR3 is made up of 15 amino acids. CDR3 sequence reads: CASSSRPVGPYEQYF. The DNA of the CDR3 is TGTGCCAGCAGTTCTCGACCAGTAGGACCCTACGAGCAGTACTTC.

CDR3 protein: CASSLVGVVGQGSYEQYF. In DNA, the CDR3 is TGTGCCAGCAGCTTAGTGGGAGTGGTGGGACAGGGTTCCTACGAGCAGTACTTC. The rearrangement uses TRBV7-9 and TRBJ2-7; 9 nucleotides agree with TRBD1. CDR3 size: 18 residues. V lost 1 base to trimming and J lost 1 base; unmatched junction nucleotides: 11. The germline CDR1 and CDR2 sequences are SEHNR and FQNEAQ (reference sequence).